The source of this T cell receptor beta chain is a study of blood T cell repertoires in COVID-19. Study in general: The samples span acute and convalescent COVID-19 from the United States, Italy and Spain. PBMCs, B-cell-depleted T cells, or T cells were the source of the cDNA or gDNA that made up the material.

Trimming pared 1 base from V and 1 base from J, leaving 8 bases between. Germline CDR1 and CDR2: LGHNT and FRNRAP. CDR3 length equals 14 residues. Under the authors' procedure: Amplification with reference gene primers provided the estimates of nucleated cell counts. The protocol was immunoSEQ multiplex PCR, while the TCRdb copy is restricted to in-frame clones and leaves out a portion. From that table come the V and J calls and clone size; the DNA was used to work out D and trimming. In the table there are about 180,000 clones, 65% to 90% of which are singletons. This clone has just a few counts. Sequencing was performed on peripheral blood. This receptor was identified in a man aged 45-60 years with active or convalescent COVID-19. This chain links TRBV12-5 with TRBJ2-7; tentatively, D is TRBD1 (5 bases). CDR3 loop: CASGLGRDSYEQYF. CDR3 DNA sequence: TGTGCTAGTGGTTTGGGCAGGGATTCCTACGAGCAGTACTTC.